This TCR beta chain appears in the sequencing data of a study of blood T cell repertoires in COVID-19. About the research overall: T cells, B-cell-depleted T cells, or PBMCs provided the cDNA or gDNA that served as material.

Libraries were prepared by immunoSEQ multiplex PCR; TCRdb keeps only in-frame clonotypes and omits some of them. The data contain roughly 260,000 clones, around nine tenths of them singletons. V lost 3 bases, J lost 5 bases, and 13 bases lay in between. The CDR3 spans 14 residues. Germline CDR1 SGHAT, CDR2 FQNNGV. Input material: peripheral blood. This clonotype was obtained from a woman in her 40s who had recovered from COVID-19. This chain uses TRBV11-2 with TRBJ2-5, with D maybe TRBD2 (5 bases). The CDR3 DNA sequence: TGTGCCAGCAGCTTTGGGGTAGCGACGGAGACCCAGTACTTC. Amino acid sequence: CASSFGVATETQYF.